The source of this T cell receptor beta chain is a study of cytomegalovirus exposure and HLA in healthy donors. The V gene's germline CDR1 is MDHEN and CDR2 SYDVKM. The CDR3 consists of 13 residues. V lost 7 bases to trimming and J lost 2 bases, with 12 bases between them. Researchers ran the PCR with 60 Vbeta and 13 Jbeta primers. Some clones are missing from TCRdb's copy, which holds only in-frame ones; the method was immunoSEQ multiplex PCR. The table has approximately 140,000 clones, around 78% seen once. This clone was seen only once. The chain couples TRBV28 to TRBJ2-7, with D perhaps TRBD1 (6 bases). Sequenced: PBMCs. This sequence originates from a middle-aged man in good health and CMV-seropositive. The CDR3 reads CASTPGQTYEQYF. The CDR3 bases are TGTGCCAGCACTCCGGGACAAACCTACGAGCAGTACTTC.